These 22 T cell receptor beta chains originate from one sample sequenced in a study of blood T cells in healthy people across ages. The second PCR ran roughly 6 to 11 cycles with a sample-barcoded 5' primer and J-beta primers. MiXCR, run by TCRdb on the 5' RACE reads, gives a single entry per CDR3 protein. The sample gives 700,000 to 850,000 distinct CDR3 sequences, about 48% of which show up once; around 41% is in the top ten. Sample: blood. These receptors all stem from a man aged 80 or over in good health.

The rearrangement joins TRBV12-3 or TRBV12-4 to TRBJ2-7; D not resolved. The CDR3 runs to 14 residues. Trimming pared 3 bases from V and 2 bases from J, leaving 11 bases between. The CDR3: CASSFSRLTYEQYF. The DNA of the CDR3 is TGTGCCAGCAGTTTTAGCCGGTTAACCTACGAGCAGTACTTC.

This clonotype came up a few times. This chain connects TRBV6-5 to TRBJ1-2, with D unclear. V was pared by 6 bases and J by 0 bases, with 14 bases between. Germline V gives CDR1 MNHEY, CDR2 SVGAGI. This CDR3 contains 15 residues. This CDR3 reads CASSPPAGANYGYTF. CDR3 sequence (DNA): TGTGCCAGCAGCCCTCCGGCGGGAGCTAACTATGGCTACACCTTC.

The V gene is TRBV21-1, the J gene TRBJ1-1. TRBV21-1 is shown as a pseudogene. There are 15 residues in the CDR3. CDR3 sequence: CASSGRGGHVTEAFF. CDR3 in DNA: TGTGCCAGCAGCGGGAGGGGGGGGCATGTCACTGAAGCTTTCTTT.

The chain couples TRBV9 to TRBJ2-7, with 8 nucleotides matching TRBD1. Gene TRBJ2-1 matches the end of the DNA better, so the J call may be wrong. CDR1 and CDR2 (germline): SGDLS, YYNGEE. The length of the CDR3 is 15 residues. Written as DNA, the CDR3 is TGTGCCAGCAACCCACGGACAGGGCACTACAATGAGCAGTTCTTC. Amino acids: CASNPRTGHYNEQFF.

Concerning this clonotype: One junction end does not reproduce the germline sequence, and a read error may be involved. V usage is TRBV4-1 and J usage is TRBJ1-3; D not resolved. The CDR3 totals 15 residues. Germline-derived CDR1 and CDR2 are MGHRA and YSYEKL. CDR3 nucleotides: TGCGCCAGCAGGCAAGGGCTGGCCCCTGGAAACACCATATATTTT. This gives the protein CASRQGLAPGNTIYF.

This clonotype was counted between two and nine times. The rearrangement uses TRBV18 and TRBJ2-3, with D maybe TRBD1 (5 bases). CDR3 size: 15 residues. CDR1 and CDR2 from the germline V gene are KGHSH and LQKENI. Trimming took 2 bases from V and 14 from J, leaving 23 bases between them. CDR3: CASSPRTDQGRYAYF. CDR3 in DNA: TGTGCCAGCTCACCAAGGACGGATCAGGGCAGATACGCGTATTTT.

The rearrangement joins TRBV5-6 to TRBJ2-3; 10 bases match TRBD1. This CDR3 has 13 residues. Germline CDR1 is SGHDT and CDR2 is YYEEEE. The V and J ends lost 7 bases and 5 bases, in that order; junction bases with no gene match: 4. The CDR3 DNA reads TGTGCCAGCTTGGGACAGGGGAAAGATACGCAGTATTTT. It codes for CASLGQGKDTQYF.

The chain uses TRBV12-3 or TRBV12-4 and TRBJ1-1; D possibly corresponds to TRBD1 (5 bases). Trimming stripped 3 bases from V and 11 bases from J, with 10 bases between. The CDR3 covers 11 residues. The CDR3 region is CASSFREEAFF. CDR3 in DNA: TGTGCCAGCAGTTTCAGGGAAGAGGCTTTCTTT.

The chain couples TRBV5-5 to TRBJ2-1, with a possible D match to TRBD2 (5 bases). This CDR3 has 16 amino acids. Germline values: CDR1 SGHKS, CDR2 YYEKEE (reference sequence). Trimming removed 1 base from V and 4 bases from J, with 15 bases in between. CDR3 coding DNA: TGTGCCAGCAGCTTGAGAGGGCTAGCCCAATACAATGAGCAGTTCTTC. Translation gives CASSLRGLAQYNEQFF. Together with reference TRBV5-5 and TRBJ2-1, the CDR3 gives the full variable domain: DAGVTQSPTHLIKTRGQQVTLRCSPISGHKSVSWYQQVLGQGPQFIFQYYEKEERGRGNFPDRFSARQFPNYSSELNVNALLLGDSALYLCASSLRGLAQYNEQFFGPGTRLTVL.

V and J are TRBV6-5 and TRBJ2-1, with 7 bases fitting TRBD1. Germline trimming cut 6 bases from V and 7 bases from J; bases unmatched to any gene: 12. Germline CDR1 is MNHEY and CDR2 is SVGAGI. The CDR3 runs 15 residues. The CDR3 spells CASRRQGRKGNEQFF. DNA of the CDR3: TGTGCCAGCAGGAGACAGGGTAGGAAGGGGAATGAGCAGTTCTTC.

The chain links TRBV12-3 or TRBV12-4 to TRBJ2-5; a weak D match, TRBD1 (6 bases). The CDR3 is 13 amino acids. The V gene lost 5 bases and the J gene lost 4 bases, with 11 bases spanning the gap. As DNA, the CDR3 is TGTGCCAGCAGTCCCCCAGGGGTAGAGACCCAGTACTTC. Its translation is CASSPPGVETQYF.

Only a few counts were recorded for this clonotype. The gene calls are TRBV7-2 and TRBJ2-1, with TRBD2 matching 8 bases. The CDR3 is 14 amino acids. Germline-derived CDR1 and CDR2 are SGHTA and FQGNSA. V gave up 2 bases and J gave up 9 bases; unmatched junction bases: 6. CDR3 amino acids: CASSLRQLAAEQFF. CDR3 bases: TGTGCCAGCAGCTTAAGACAACTAGCGGCTGAGCAGTTCTTC.

The gene calls are TRBV3-1 and TRBJ1-2; D is possibly TRBD1 (5 bases). The germline V and J ends were trimmed by 6 bases and 7 bases, with 21 bases remaining between them. The CDR3 is 15 amino acids. Germline values: CDR1 LGHDT, CDR2 YNNKEL (reference sequence). CDR3 DNA: TGTGCCAGCAGGGGCAGGGAGCAGGGTGCGTGTGGCTACACCTTC. Translation: CASRGREQGACGYTF.

This chain connects TRBV6-5 to TRBJ2-5; 11 bases agree with TRBD2. The length of the CDR3 is 14 residues. In germline, CDR1 is MNHEY, CDR2 SVGAGI. V lost 9 bases to trimming and J lost 11 bases; unmatched junction nucleotides: 14. This CDR3 reads CASMELAGVGKQYF. CDR3 in DNA: TGTGCCAGTATGGAACTAGCGGGAGTTGGCAAGCAGTACTTC.

Here the CDR3 reads CASSGWTGVDRETQYF. DNA for the CDR3: TGTGCCAGCAGTGGCTGGACAGGGGTTGACAGGGAGACCCAGTACTTC. The chain links TRBV12-3 or TRBV12-4 to TRBJ2-5; 9 bases line up with TRBD1. CDR3 length: 16 residues. The V segment lost 5 bases and the J segment 5 bases; nucleotides outside the gene matches: 12.

The CDR3 here is CASSPRDRGSYNEQFF. The CDR3 nucleotides are TGTGCCAGCAGCCCCCGGGACAGGGGCTCCTACAATGAGCAGTTCTTC. The genes are TRBV7-2 and TRBJ2-1, with 10 nucleotides matching TRBD1. The trim removed 5 bases at V and 0 bases at J, leaving 4 bases unmatched. The germline CDR1 and CDR2 sequences are SGHTA and FQGNSA. This CDR3 is 16 amino acids long. The full variable domain, completed using reference TRBV7-2 and TRBJ2-1, is GAGVSQSPSNKVTEKGKDVELRCDPISGHTALYWYRQSLGQGLEFLIYFQGNSAPDKSGLPSDRFSAERTGGSVSTLTIQRTQQEDSAVYLCASSPRDRGSYNEQFFGPGTRLTVL.

The genes are TRBV5-1 and TRBJ2-1; possible D gene TRBD1, 6 bases. CDR3 size: 15 residues. V shed 4 bases and J shed 2 bases, with 13 bases lying between them. The germline V gene has CDR1 SGHRS and CDR2 YFSETQ. CDR3 DNA: TGCGCCAGCAGCCAGCAGGGGAGTCCCTACAATGAGCAGTTCTTC. It translates to CASSQQGSPYNEQFF.

This sequence joins TRBV21-1 and TRBJ1-1; TRBD1, as called in the table, went unchecked against the DNA. TRBV21-1 is noted as a pseudogene. This CDR3 has 13 amino acids. The CDR3 spells CASLKTGHTEAFF. CDR3 in DNA: TGTGCCAGCTTAAAGACAGGGCACACTGAAGCTTTCTTT.

The V and J genes are TRBV2 and TRBJ2-7, with TRBD2 identical over 9 bases. The V gene's germline CDR1 is SNHLY and CDR2 FYNNEI. The J segment lost 2 bases and the V segment lost 7 bases, leaving 6 bases of the junction unmatched. The CDR3 sequence is 14 residues long. CDR3 protein: CASNVAGGPYEQYF. Here the CDR3 DNA reads TGTGCCAGCAACGTGGCGGGAGGGCCCTACGAGCAGTACTTC.

The V call is TRBV25-1, the J call TRBJ2-1; TRBD2 aligns across 10 bases. The J call may be faulty, since TRBJ2-7 better matches the DNA end. Germline CDR1 reads MGHDK; CDR2 reads SYGVNS. The CDR3 length is 14 residues. The DNA for the CDR3 is TGTGCCAGCAGTGTGACTAGCGGGTTCTACGAGCAGTACTTC. Encoded protein: CASSVTSGFYEQYF.

The chain joins TRBV7-8 to TRBJ2-3, with 8 bases identical to TRBD2. Trimming took 3 bases from V and 0 from J; bases not matched to a gene: 2. Germline values: CDR1 SGHVS, CDR2 FQNEAQ. The CDR3 sequence is 15 residues long. The CDR3 coding sequence is TGTGCCAGCAGCTTGACTAGCGTTAGCACAGATACGCAGTATTTT. This encodes CASSLTSVSTDTQYF.

This clonotype was seen more than once but under ten times. The chain recombines TRBV7-9 with TRBJ2-1; 14 bases are shared with TRBD2. Unmatched junction bases numbered 3, after V lost 5 bases and J lost 6 bases. The germline V gene encodes CDR1 SEHNR and CDR2 FQNEAQ (reference sequence). This CDR3 region has 15 residues. The chain's CDR3 is CASSGTSGSGNEQFF. CDR3 coding DNA: TGTGCCAGCAGCGGGACTAGCGGGAGCGGCAATGAGCAGTTCTTC.